Listed here are 26 T cell receptor beta chains from one sample, sequenced in a study of T cells after yellow fever vaccination. Using its own MiXCR run on the 5' RACE reads, TCRdb lists one record per CDR3 protein. The sample contains approximately 120,000 distinct CDR3 sequences, about 8.8% of which appear only once. The sequenced sample was CD8+ T cells sorted from PBMCs, obtained on the day of the yellow fever booster vaccination. These receptors all come from a young man who received the YFV17D yellow fever vaccine.

This clonotype was counted only a few times. The chain has TRBV7-6 and TRBJ1-3, with 8 bases fitting TRBD1. The CDR3 totals 15 residues. Germline CDR1 and CDR2: SGHVS and FNYEAQ. J gave up 2 bases and V 4 bases, and 4 bases lay outside the gene matches. CDR3 bases: TGTGCCAGCAGCTCCGGACAGGGAGCTGGAAACACCATATATTTT. It specifies CASSSGQGAGNTIYF.

The V and J genes are TRBV15 and TRBJ1-1; D not certain. Trimming pared 3 bases from V and 5 bases from J, leaving 13 bases between. This CDR3 contains 14 residues. The germline V gene encodes CDR1 LNHNV and CDR2 YYDKDF (reference sequence). CDR3 protein: CATSSPFSPTEAFF. CDR3 bases: TGTGCCACCAGCAGCCCCTTTTCACCGACTGAAGCTTTCTTT.

Only a few counts were recorded for this clonotype. V usage is TRBV10-3 and J usage is TRBJ2-5; 7 nucleotides line up with TRBD1. V was clipped by 9 bases and J by 1 base; unmatched bases: 5. Germline V gene sequence: CDR1 ENHRY, CDR2 SYGVKD. The CDR3 runs to 13 residues. The CDR3 is CAINRDSQETQYF. The CDR3 DNA reads as TGTGCCATTAATAGGGACAGCCAAGAGACCCAGTACTTC.

The sample holds a few counts of this clonotype. This chain links TRBV12-5 with TRBJ2-7; 12 nucleotides agree with TRBD2. This CDR3 has 17 residues. V was pared by 3 bases and J by 4 bases, with 10 bases of the junction left unmatched. Germline V CDR1 and CDR2: LGHNT, FRNRAP. The CDR3 sequence is CASGFVLAGGKRYEQYF. The CDR3 DNA sequence: TGTGCTAGTGGTTTTGTACTAGCGGGGGGTAAAAGGTACGAGCAGTACTTC.

This clonotype was seen at least ten times. The chain joins TRBV23-1 to TRBJ2-5; D might be TRBD1 (6 bases). Being an ORF, TRBV23-1 has a function that is uncertain. CDR3 length: 16 residues. V gave up 4 bases and J gave up 0 bases, with 15 bases separating them. The CDR3 nucleotides are TGCGCCAGCAGTCCCGACTCCTGGGACAACCAAGAGACCCAGTACTTC. Translating it yields CASSPDSWDNQETQYF.

The V gene is TRBV30, the J gene TRBJ2-1; 8 bases line up with TRBD2. Germline loops: CDR1 GTSNPN, CDR2 SVGIG (reference sequence). The CDR3 loop spans 13 amino acids. Trimming removed 4 bases from V and 4 bases from J; junction bases left unmatched: 3. CDR3 in DNA: TGTGCCTGGATTGCTAGCGGGTACAATGAGCAGTTCTTC. The encoded protein is CAWIASGYNEQFF. The full variable domain, with the rest looked up from reference TRBV30 and TRBJ2-1, is SQTIHQWPATLVQPVGSPLSLECTVEGTSNPNLYWYRQAAGRGLQLLFYSVGIGQISSEVPQNLSASRPQDRQFILSSKKLLLSDSGFYLCAWIASGYNEQFFGPGTRLTVL.

The J gene is TRBJ2-7, the V gene TRBV20-1, with 8 bases lining up with TRBD2. Trimming cost V 6 bases and J 0 bases; bases outside gene matches: 7. The germline gives CDR1 DFQATT, CDR2 SNEGSKA (reference sequence). The CDR3 has 14 amino acids. This CDR3 reads CSARGGRSSYEQYV. CDR3 in DNA: TGCAGTGCCAGGGGCGGGAGGAGCTCCTACGAGCAGTACGTC.

This clonotype was seen a few times. This sequence joins TRBV6-2 or TRBV6-3 and TRBJ2-3; tentatively, D is TRBD2 (6 bases). Deletions cut 2 bases from V and 7 bases from J, with 10 bases between. Germline values: CDR1 MNHEY, CDR2 SVGEGT. The CDR3 is 13 residues long. Written as DNA, the CDR3 is TGTGCCAGCAGTTACGGGGAGGCTAATACGCAGTATTTT. Residues: CASSYGEANTQYF.

In this sample, this clonotype turned up a few times. The chain uses TRBV27 and TRBJ2-3, with 10 bases lining up with TRBD2. Trimming removed 7 bases from V and 1 base from J; junction bases left unmatched: 5. CDR3 length: 15 amino acids. CDR1 and CDR2 from the germline V gene are MNHEY and SMNVEV (reference sequence). CDR3 sequence reads: CASTPLAGGTDTQYF. CDR3 DNA: TGTGCCAGCACTCCCCTAGCGGGGGGCACAGATACGCAGTATTTT.

The table lists this clonotype with a few counts. The rearrangement joins TRBV5-1 to TRBJ2-3; tentative D call: TRBD2 (5 bases). Germline values: CDR1 SGHRS, CDR2 YFSETQ. V was clipped by 0 bases and J by 0 bases, with 8 bases between them. The CDR3 has 15 residues. CDR3 nucleotide sequence: TGCGCCAGCAGCTTGGGGGAGAGAAGCACAGATACGCAGTATTTT. Amino acid sequence: CASSLGERSTDTQYF.

There are a few counts of this clonotype. CDR3 in amino acids: CASSQDSGLGNTIYF. The CDR3, as DNA: TGTGCCAGCAGCCAAGACTCGGGGCTCGGAAACACCATATATTTT. The chain joins TRBV4-2 to TRBJ1-3; possible D gene TRBD1, 5 bases. CDR3 length: 15 residues. CDR1 and CDR2 (germline): LGHNA, YNFKEQ. Trimming left V 0 bases short and J 4 bases short, with 10 bases between.

The chain combines TRBV4-1 with TRBJ1-3; 9 nucleotides match TRBD1. CDR3 length: 16 residues. The ends lost 3 bases at V and 2 bases at J; junction bases unmatched: 5. Germline loops: CDR1 MGHRA, CDR2 YSYEKL. The DNA for the CDR3 is TGCGCCAGCAGCCAGGACAGGGGCTCGCCTGGAAACACCATATATTTT. Translating it yields CASSQDRGSPGNTIYF.

The chain couples TRBV10-3 to TRBJ1-2; D possibly corresponds to TRBD1 (6 bases). V lost 7 bases to trimming and J lost 6 bases, with 15 bases between them. Germline lookup yields CDR1 ENHRY and CDR2 SYGVKD. The CDR3 runs 13 residues. The CDR3 nucleotides are TGTGCCATCATTCGAAGGGAGGGGGATGGCTACACCTTC. Translation gives CAIIRREGDGYTF.

The chain employs TRBV5-1 and TRBJ2-7; 7 nucleotides match TRBD1. V gave up 4 bases and J gave up 4 bases; unmatched junction bases: 14. CDR1 and CDR2 from the germline V gene are SGHRS and YFSETQ. The CDR3 is 16 amino acids. The CDR3 loop reads CASSRDFGTEDYEQYF. The CDR3 region has the DNA TGCGCCAGCAGCCGAGATTTCGGGACAGAGGATTACGAGCAGTACTTC.

The chain is built from TRBV12-3 or TRBV12-4 and TRBJ2-5; D gene uncertain. There are 13 residues in the CDR3. The V gene lost 2 bases and the J gene lost 4 bases, with 8 bases spanning the gap. The CDR3 nucleotides are TGTGCCAGCAGTTTAATAGGAGTAGAGACCCAGTACTTC. This sequence encodes CASSLIGVETQYF.

In its sample, this clonotype was seen a few times. The genes are TRBV29-1 and TRBJ1-3; maybe TRBD1 (5 bases). Germline V gene data show CDR1 as SQVTM and CDR2 as ANQGSEA. Trimming took off 6 bases at V and 2 bases at J, with 5 bases between the two ends. CDR3 size: 11 residues. CDR3 region: CSVGAGNTIYF. In DNA, the CDR3 is TGCAGCGTGGGGGCTGGAAACACCATATATTTT.

The V and J genes are TRBV29-1 and TRBJ2-3, with TRBD2 matching over 12 bases. The CDR3 has 15 residues. J gave up 4 bases and V 4 bases, and 6 bases lay outside the gene matches. In germline, CDR1 is SQVTM, CDR2 ANQGSEA. For the CDR3, the DNA is TGCAGCGTTGCAGCTAGCGGGGGGGGAGCAGATACGCAGTATTTT. The encoded protein is CSVAASGGGADTQYF.

This clonotype was counted at least ten times. The chain employs TRBV4-1 and TRBJ2-1; 11 nucleotides agree with TRBD2. Germline CDR1 and CDR2: MGHRA and YSYEKL. V lost 5 bases to trimming and J lost 9 bases; unmatched junction nucleotides: 15. This CDR3 spans 17 amino acids. DNA for the CDR3: TGCGCCAGCAGCATACACCGACAGATACTAGCGGGGGCTGAGCAGTTCTTC. It encodes CASSIHRQILAGAEQFF.

This clonotype was seen at least ten times. This chain uses TRBV5-1 with TRBJ2-5, with 7 bases matching TRBD1. This CDR3 has 16 residues. Trimming removed 4 bases from V and 3 bases from J; junction bases left unmatched: 12. CDR1 is SGHRS, CDR2 YFSETQ, per germline. CDR3 nucleotides: TGCGCCAGCAGCGACCCAACAGGGGCGGTAGAAGAGACCCAGTACTTC. Translated: CASSDPTGAVEETQYF.

The chain couples TRBV19 to TRBJ2-7; 8 bases align to TRBD2. The CDR3 contains 12 residues. Germline assignment: CDR1 LNHDA and CDR2 SQIVND (reference sequence). The trim removed 6 bases at V and 8 bases at J, leaving 6 bases unmatched. CDR3 loop: CASSPGGGQQYF. CDR3 nucleotide sequence: TGTGCCAGTAGCCCAGGCGGGGGGCAGCAGTACTTC. The full variable domain, its missing parts supplied by reference TRBV19 and TRBJ2-7, is DGGITQSPKYLFRKEGQNVTLSCEQNLNHDAMYWYRQDPGQGLRLIYYSQIVNDFQKGDIAEGYSVSREKKESFPLTVTSAQKNPTAFYLCASSPGGGQQYFGPGTRLTVT.

CDR3 sequence: CSAPGPGRSGYTF. CDR3 nucleotides: TGCAGTGCTCCTGGACCAGGTCGGTCTGGCTACACCTTC. This sequence joins TRBV20-1 and TRBJ1-2; no reliable D call. The CDR3 covers 13 residues. Germline assignment: CDR1 DFQATT and CDR2 SNEGSKA (reference sequence). Trimming left V 5 bases short and J 7 bases short, with 17 bases between.

CDR3 coding DNA: TGTGCCAGCAGCTACGGGACAGTGAACACTGAAGCTTTCTTT. Residues: CASSYGTVNTEAFF. The chain couples TRBV7-6 to TRBJ1-1, with 7 bases aligning to TRBD1. The CDR3 is made up of 14 amino acids. Germline trimming cut 4 bases from V and 0 bases from J; bases unmatched to any gene: 2. From germline, CDR1 is SGHVS and CDR2 FNYEAQ.

The chain is built from TRBV7-9 and TRBJ2-7; D may be TRBD1 (5 bases). Trimming shortened V by 5 bases and J by 9 bases, and 14 bases separated the two germline ends. This CDR3 has 12 amino acids. Germline V gives CDR1 SEHNR, CDR2 FQNEAQ (reference sequence). Written as DNA, the CDR3 is TGTGCCAGCAGCACAGGACGTAACGGGCAGTACGTC. Its protein is CASSTGRNGQYV.

This clonotype came up a few times. The chain recombines TRBV20-1 with TRBJ1-5; D is perhaps TRBD1 (6 bases). This CDR3 contains 16 residues. From germline, CDR1 is DFQATT and CDR2 SNEGSKA (reference sequence). V shed 3 bases and J shed 3 bases, with 18 bases lying between them. This CDR3 reads CSARSPDNRDNQPQHF. The CDR3 DNA reads as TGCAGTGCTAGGTCACCAGACAACAGGGACAATCAGCCCCAGCATTTT.

This clonotype has more than one count but fewer than ten. V and J are TRBV4-1 and TRBJ2-3; TRBD2 agrees at 7 bases. The CDR3 contains 15 residues. Germline-derived CDR1 and CDR2 are MGHRA and YSYEKL. J was trimmed by 9 bases and V by 1 base; bases with no gene match: 10. CDR3 region: CASSQVGGLTLTQYF. The DNA for the CDR3 is TGCGCCAGCAGCCAAGTGGGGGGGTTAACCCTCACGCAGTATTTT.

The chain carries TRBV19 and TRBJ2-2; D gene unclear. V lost 6 bases, J lost 6 bases, and 8 bases lay in between. The CDR3 length is 12 residues. Germline CDR1 and CDR2: LNHDA and SQIVND (reference sequence). The CDR3 DNA sequence: TGTGCCAGTAGCAACAACGCCGGGGAGCTGTTTTTT. As protein: CASSNNAGELFF.